The clone carrying this T cell receptor (beta chain) showed up just once. Its specificity is unknown. The germline V gene has CDR1 MRHNA and CDR2 SNTAGT. CDR3 length equals 16 residues. Trimming pared 0 bases from V and 3 bases from J, leaving 11 bases between. The repertoire was sequenced with immunoSEQ multiplex PCR; TCRdb's copy has only in-frame clones and lacks some. Among 150,000 to 170,000 clones, 86% were seen once, and the ten largest hold more than 5.5%. These data belong to a study of T cell responses to AZD1222 COVID-19 vaccine. Study-level results: Once two AZD1222 doses were given, Spike-specific TCR breadth and depth went up. White British people made up most donors, females outnumbered males, and clonal diversity was possibly underestimated. The peak T cell response came first, and repertoires were sampled only after it.

The TCR originated in an adult in good health. The J gene is TRBJ2-2, the V gene TRBV6-4; TRBD2 is a possible D gene (6 bases). The material sequenced was peripheral blood, taken on day 0 of MenACWY control vaccination. CDR3 region: CASSDSWRADTGELFF. The CDR3, as DNA: TGTGCCAGCAGTGACTCGTGGAGGGCCGACACCGGGGAGCTGTTTTTT.